This passage covers 15 T cell receptor beta chains from one sample sequenced in a study of T cells in Graves' hyperthyroidism and ophthalmopathy (dated by TCRdb to between 2019 and 2020). The library came from multiplex PCR. Sequenced on an Illumina HiSeq 2000. The TCR beta CDR3 regions were amplified from RNA transcripts. The first round of RT-PCR for the TCR CDR3 was performed with the HTBI primer set and the Qiagen OneStep RT-PCR kit. The public reads were run again by TCRdb, first through fastp at Q25 and then through MiXCR, and only productive beta chains were kept. Merged by CDR3 protein, the rows form single entries marked with the most common genes and DNA. The sample has almost 250,000 distinct CDR3 sequences on record, almost 25% of them singletons. The ten largest clones add up to approximately 35% of the sample. Sequenced sample: blood. The receptor source for this set is a woman aged 40 to 55 with Graves' ophthalmopathy.

This clonotype was recorded at least ten times. This sequence joins TRBV20-1 and TRBJ1-1; a possible D gene is TRBD1 (6 bases). The germline V and J ends were trimmed by 7 bases and 3 bases, with 12 bases remaining between them. Germline-derived CDR1 and CDR2 are DFQATT and SNEGSKA (reference sequence). The CDR3 consists of 12 residues. The CDR3 spells CSEQGGYTEAFF. The CDR3 nucleotides read TGCAGTGAACAGGGAGGCTACACTGAAGCTTTCTTT.

At least ten counts were recorded for this clonotype. The chain is built from TRBV12-3 or TRBV12-4 and TRBJ1-5; perhaps TRBD1 as D (6 bases). The CDR3 covers 14 residues. Trimming removed 7 bases at V and 4 bases at J, with 14 bases between. The CDR3 reads CASTLTGVNQPQHF. The CDR3 DNA reads as TGTGCCAGCACACTGACAGGAGTGAATCAGCCCCAGCATTTT.

This clonotype was counted at least ten times. The rearrangement uses TRBV28 and TRBJ2-7; the D gene is possibly TRBD1 (6 bases). The germline V and J ends were trimmed by 5 bases and 3 bases, with 11 bases remaining between them. The CDR3 spans 13 residues. CDR1 MDHEN and CDR2 SYDVKM come from the germline V gene. CDR3 in amino acids: CASSPDSYYEQYF. DNA of the CDR3: TGTGCCAGCAGTCCGGACAGTTACTACGAGCAGTACTTC.

There are many counts of this clonotype. This chain links TRBV15 with TRBJ1-1, with 7 bases aligning to TRBD1. With 0 bases clipped from V and 5 bases from J, the junction kept 3 bases outside the gene matches. This CDR3 region has 14 residues. CDR1 LNHNV and CDR2 YYDKDF come from the germline V gene (reference sequence). Here the CDR3 reads CATSREGGQTEAFF. In nucleotides, the CDR3 is TGTGCCACCAGCAGAGAGGGGGGACAGACTGAAGCTTTCTTT.

This clonotype was found a few times. The rearrangement uses TRBV28 and TRBJ2-5; 10 nucleotides match TRBD2. This CDR3 region has 15 residues. The trim removed 1 base at V and 7 bases at J, leaving 6 bases unmatched. The germline CDR1 and CDR2 sequences are MDHEN and SYDVKM. CDR3 loop: CASSLFRVAGGTQYF. The CDR3 region has the DNA TGTGCCAGCAGTTTATTTCGTGTAGCGGGGGGGACCCAGTACTTC.

This clonotype was recorded many times. The rearrangement joins TRBV24-1 to TRBJ2-2; 10 bases are shared with TRBD1. CDR1 is KGHDR and CDR2 is SFDVKD in the germline V gene. The CDR3 has 17 amino acids. V was clipped by 3 bases and J by 1 base; unmatched bases: 4. The CDR3 region has the DNA TGTGCCACCAGTGATCCGGGGACAGGGGTGAACACCGGGGAGCTGTTTTTT. This encodes CATSDPGTGVNTGELFF.

This clonotype occurred many times. The V and J genes are TRBV29-1 and TRBJ2-7; D is tentatively TRBD1 or TRBD2 (5 bases each). CDR1 SQVTM and CDR2 ANQGSEA come from the germline V gene. This CDR3 contains 12 residues. The germline V and J ends were trimmed by 7 bases and 4 bases, with 14 bases remaining between them. The CDR3 DNA follows: TGCAGCGCCCAGGGTAGCGCTTACGAGCAGTACTTC. It is translated as CSAQGSAYEQYF.

In this sample, this clonotype turned up once. This chain connects TRBV30 to TRBJ2-3; possible D gene TRBD2, 5 bases. This CDR3 has 12 amino acids. V lost 3 bases and J 6 bases, leaving 10 bases between the germline ends. Germline assignment: CDR1 GTSNPN and CDR2 SVGIG (reference sequence). CDR3 bases: TGTGCCTGGAGAGCAGGAGGCGATACGCAGTATTTT. Translating it yields CAWRAGGDTQYF.

This chain connects TRBV6-1 to TRBJ1-2; D ambiguous. Germline CDR1 is MNHNS and CDR2 is SASEGT. Trimming pared 1 base from V and 7 bases from J, leaving 13 bases between. The CDR3 is made up of 14 amino acids. The CDR3 spells CASSEGESSFGYTF. The CDR3 DNA follows: TGTGCCAGCAGTGAAGGCGAGTCCTCGTTTGGCTACACCTTC.

This clonotype was counted ten times or more. The rearrangement joins TRBV20-1 to TRBJ2-7, with TRBD2 identical over 7 bases. The J segment lost 3 bases and the V segment lost 4 bases, leaving 12 bases of the junction unmatched. The V gene's germline CDR1 is DFQATT and CDR2 SNEGSKA (reference sequence). The length of the CDR3 is 15 residues. The CDR3 DNA is TGCAGTGCTATTCCCTCTACTAGCGAGCACTACGAGCAGTACTTC. This gives the protein CSAIPSTSEHYEQYF.

The sample holds many counts of this clonotype. The chain employs TRBV25-1 and TRBJ2-7; 7 bases align to TRBD1. The CDR3 is made up of 15 amino acids. Trimming cost V 4 bases and J 0 bases; bases outside gene matches: 6. In germline, CDR1 is MGHDK, CDR2 SYGVNS. The CDR3 sequence: CASSAGQESSYEQYF. The CDR3 DNA follows: TGTGCCAGCAGTGCTGGACAGGAAAGCTCCTACGAGCAGTACTTC.

There are many counts of this clonotype. The CDR3 is CASSTGPGRTEAFF. DNA for the CDR3: TGTGCCAGTAGCACCGGACCCGGGCGTACTGAAGCTTTCTTT. The chain has TRBV19 and TRBJ1-1, with unresolved D. The germline V and J ends were trimmed by 6 bases and 5 bases, with 16 bases remaining between them. Looked up from germline, CDR1 is LNHDA and CDR2 is SQIVND (reference sequence). This CDR3 is 14 amino acids long.

CDR3 loop: CSVVDGSSNQPQHF. The CDR3 DNA follows: TGCAGCGTTGTGGACGGTTCTAGCAATCAGCCCCAGCATTTT. The chain recombines TRBV29-1 with TRBJ1-5, with D hard to call. The CDR3 runs 14 residues. Germline V gives CDR1 SQVTM, CDR2 ANQGSEA. V was clipped by 4 bases and J by 0 bases, with 10 bases between them.

This clonotype occurred many times. The rearrangement links TRBV10-3 to TRBJ2-7; D not certain. In germline, CDR1 is ENHRY, CDR2 SYGVKD. The CDR3 is 15 residues long. V dropped 2 bases and J dropped 9 bases, with 20 bases sitting between them. The CDR3 nucleotides read TGTGCCATCAGTGAGGCCTTAGAGATTCCCGTCGGGCAGTACTTC. As protein: CAISEALEIPVGQYF.

This clonotype has a count of ten or more. The chain employs TRBV20-1 and TRBJ2-7, with 9 bases matching TRBD2. Germline V gives CDR1 DFQATT, CDR2 SNEGSKA (reference sequence). V dropped 0 bases and J dropped 1; count of bases not matched to a gene: 4. This CDR3 contains 15 residues. CDR3 DNA: TGCAGTGCTAGAGAAATAGCGGGAGATTCCTACGAGCAGTACTTC. This gives the protein CSAREIAGDSYEQYF.